The next 27 T cell receptor beta chains were all read from a single sample in a study of T cells after yellow fever vaccination. MiXCR, run by TCRdb on the 5' RACE reads, gives a single entry per CDR3 protein. The data show fewer than 450,000 distinct CDR3 sequences, with approximately 3.9% seen just once and more than 20% held by the top ten. Sequencing used PBMCs, obtained 5 days after the yellow fever booster vaccination. The receptors were gathered from a man younger than 30 who received the YFV17D yellow fever vaccine.

The table lists this clonotype with many counts. The chain employs TRBV20-1 and TRBJ2-4; no clear D. This CDR3 region has 15 residues. V was cut by 5 bases and J by 0 bases, with 14 bases left in between. Germline V gene data show CDR1 as DFQATT and CDR2 as SNEGSKA (reference sequence). CDR3 in amino acids: CSAGPQATAKNIQYF. Written as DNA, the CDR3 is TGCAGTGCTGGGCCCCAAGCGACAGCCAAAAACATTCAGTACTTC.

This clonotype was counted between two and nine times. This sequence joins TRBV7-2 and TRBJ1-1; maybe TRBD1 (5 bases). Germline V gene sequence: CDR1 SGHTA, CDR2 FQGNSA. V was trimmed by 6 bases and J by 3 bases, leaving 14 bases between them. The CDR3 extends over 14 amino acids. DNA for the CDR3: TGTGCCAGCAGTCCCTCGGGGACGGACACTGAAGCTTTCTTT. Protein product: CASSPSGTDTEAFF. Supplemented by reference TRBV7-2 and TRBJ1-1, the full variable domain reads GAGVSQSPSNKVTEKGKDVELRCDPISGHTALYWYRQSLGQGLEFLIYFQGNSAPDKSGLPSDRFSAERTGGSVSTLTIQRTQQEDSAVYLCASSPSGTDTEAFFGQGTRLTVV.

The genes are TRBV4-2 and TRBJ1-1; tentative D call: TRBD1 (5 bases). The CDR3 runs to 17 residues. Germline lookup yields CDR1 LGHNA and CDR2 YNFKEQ. V shed 0 bases and J shed 5 bases, with 19 bases lying between them. The DNA for the CDR3 is TGTGCCAGCAGCCAAGATCGAGTTAGCCAGTCAGGGACTGAAGCTTTCTTT. This sequence encodes CASSQDRVSQSGTEAFF.

This clonotype has just a few counts. The chain combines TRBV5-1 with TRBJ2-7; 8 bases map to TRBD1. Germline loops: CDR1 SGHRS, CDR2 YFSETQ. The V gene end was trimmed by 0 bases and the J gene end by 3 bases; junction bases not matched to a gene: 14. CDR3 length: 18 residues. This chain's CDR3 is CASSLAPGQEGMIYEQYF. CDR3 in DNA: TGCGCCAGCAGCTTGGCCCCGGGACAGGAGGGGATGATCTACGAGCAGTACTTC. The full variable domain, completed using reference TRBV5-1 and TRBJ2-7, is KAGVTQTPRYLIKTRGQQVTLSCSPISGHRSVSWYQQTPGQGLQFLFEYFSETQRNKGNFPGRFSGRQFSNSRSEMNVSTLELGDSALYLCASSLAPGQEGMIYEQYFGPGTRLTVT.

This clonotype was picked up a small number of times. The rearrangement links TRBV6-5 to TRBJ1-4, with D possibly matching TRBD1 (5 bases). Per germline, CDR1 MNHEY and CDR2 SVGAGI. Trimming removed 5 bases from V and 1 base from J, with 11 bases in between. This CDR3 is 15 amino acids long. The CDR3 DNA reads as TGTGCCAGCAGTACTGGGGGGGGAACTAATGAAAAACTGTTTTTT. It codes for CASSTGGGTNEKLFF.

This chain links TRBV29-1 with TRBJ2-2; D not resolved. The V end lost 5 bases, the J end lost 2 bases, and 9 bases lay between the germline ends. The CDR3 runs to 13 residues. In germline, CDR1 is SQVTM, CDR2 ANQGSEA. The CDR3 loop is CSVTAFNTGELFF. CDR3 DNA: TGCAGCGTTACCGCATTTAACACCGGGGAGCTGTTTTTT.

This clonotype was seen a handful of times. The chain uses TRBV3-1 and TRBJ1-5, with 8 bases identical to TRBD1. The length of the CDR3 is 15 residues. V was clipped by 4 bases and J by 5 bases; unmatched bases: 7. Germline V gene lookup returns CDR1 LGHDT and CDR2 YNNKEL (reference sequence). The CDR3 nucleotides read TGTGCCAGCAGCCGGACAGGGCTGGGTGATCAGCCCCAGCATTTT. It specifies CASSRTGLGDQPQHF. Based on the CDR3 plus reference TRBV3-1 and TRBJ1-5, the full variable domain is DTAVSQTPKYLVTQMGNDKSIKCEQNLGHDTMYWYKQDSKKFLKIMFSYNNKELIINETVPNRFSPKSPDKAHLNLHINSLELGDSAVYFCASSRTGLGDQPQHFGDGTRLSIL.

This clonotype has a count of ten or more. The chain links TRBV11-2 to TRBJ1-2, with 7 bases identical to TRBD1. Germline CDR1 is SGHAT and CDR2 is FQNNGV. This CDR3 contains 14 residues. The V and J ends lost 2 bases and 4 bases, in that order; junction bases with no gene match: 4. CDR3 nucleotides: TGTGCCAGCAGCTTATCGACAGGGTCCTATGGCTACACCTTC. Protein: CASSLSTGSYGYTF.

The chain recombines TRBV7-2 with TRBJ2-5; 10 bases match TRBD2. This CDR3 has 15 residues. V was clipped by 1 base and J by 5 bases; unmatched bases: 4. Germline CDR1 and CDR2: SGHTA and FQGNSA. CDR3 nucleotide sequence: TGTGCCAGCAGCTTAGAACTAGCGGGGTGGGAGACCCAGTACTTC. Its translation is CASSLELAGWETQYF.

This clonotype was found a few times. The V gene is TRBV27, the J gene TRBJ2-2, with 12 bases aligning to TRBD1. The junction had 13 bases not matched to a gene; V was cut back by 7 bases and J by 1 base. CDR1 and CDR2 from the germline V gene are MNHEY and SMNVEV (reference sequence). This CDR3 comprises 19 residues. The CDR3 DNA reads as TGTGCCAGCACTCTCCGGGGACAGGGGGCCGATCGGAACACCGGGGAGCTGTTTTTT. Amino acids: CASTLRGQGADRNTGELFF.

This clonotype has ten or more counts. The rearrangement joins TRBV7-6 to TRBJ2-1, with D tentatively TRBD2 (7 bases). V was trimmed by 8 bases and J by 5 bases, leaving 10 bases between them. Germline-derived CDR1 and CDR2 are SGHVS and FNYEAQ. This CDR3 spans 12 amino acids. The CDR3 DNA sequence: TGTGCCAGCGGGGGGGCGGACAATGAGCAGTTCTTC. This translates into CASGGADNEQFF.

This clonotype turned up a few times. The chain employs TRBV7-2 and TRBJ2-7; the D gene could be TRBD1 or TRBD2 (5 bases each). There are 14 residues in the CDR3. Germline loops: CDR1 SGHTA, CDR2 FQGNSA. The V end lost 0 bases, the J end lost 2 bases, and 8 bases lay between the germline ends. The CDR3 reads CASSLARGPYEQYF. DNA of the CDR3: TGTGCCAGCAGCTTAGCAAGGGGACCCTACGAGCAGTACTTC.

This clonotype was seen a few times. The genes are TRBV4-3 and TRBJ2-3; TRBD2 is a possible D gene (7 bases). Germline values: CDR1 LGHNA, CDR2 YSLEER. The CDR3 extends over 16 amino acids. Trimming pared 2 bases from V and 5 bases from J, leaving 17 bases between. The DNA for the CDR3 is TGCGCCAGCAGCCAAAACGCGGGGGCCTCGGGAGATACGCAGTATTTT. This codes for CASSQNAGASGDTQYF.

This clonotype has more than one count but fewer than ten. V is TRBV4-2 and J is TRBJ1-1, with D possibly matching TRBD1 (5 bases). V lost 1 base to trimming and J lost 2 bases, with 17 bases between them. CDR1 is LGHNA, CDR2 YNFKEQ, per germline. This CDR3 is built from 17 residues. CDR3 DNA sequence: TGTGCCAGCAGCCAAGGAGTTGGAGGGACCCCCAACACTGAAGCTTTCTTT. Protein sequence: CASSQGVGGTPNTEAFF.

The sample holds a few counts of this clonotype. This sequence joins TRBV20-1 and TRBJ1-5, with D unclear. Per the germline V gene, CDR1 is DFQATT and CDR2 is SNEGSKA (reference sequence). V was pared by 3 bases and J by 2 bases, with 11 bases between. The CDR3 runs 14 residues. DNA for the CDR3: TGCAGTGCTAGCGGTTTAGTTGGCAATCAGCCCCAGCATTTT. Its protein product is CSASGLVGNQPQHF.

This clonotype has more than one count but fewer than ten. This chain connects TRBV4-2 to TRBJ1-2; D remains unclear. V was trimmed by 1 base and J by 8 bases, leaving 8 bases between them. CDR1 is LGHNA, CDR2 YNFKEQ, per germline. The CDR3 totals 12 residues. CDR3 nucleotide sequence: TGTGCCAGCAGCCAAGGGGTTCGGGGCTACACCTTC. This translates into CASSQGVRGYTF.

V is TRBV9 and J is TRBJ1-1; 7 nucleotides line up with TRBD1. With 3 bases clipped from V and 5 bases from J, the junction kept 10 bases outside the gene matches. The CDR3 contains 15 residues. Germline lookup yields CDR1 SGDLS and CDR2 YYNGEE. CDR3 nucleotides: TGTGCCAGCAGCGCGAGAGGCAGGGGGAGGACTGAAGCTTTCTTT. Encoded protein: CASSARGRGRTEAFF.

This clonotype was observed at least ten times. CDR3 protein: CASSQSQGGYFQETQYF. The CDR3 DNA follows: TGTGCCAGCAGCCAAAGTCAAGGGGGATACTTCCAAGAGACCCAGTACTTC. The V and J genes are TRBV4-2 and TRBJ2-5, with D tentatively TRBD1 (6 bases). Germline V CDR1 and CDR2: LGHNA, YNFKEQ. V lost 2 bases and J 1 base, leaving 17 bases between the germline ends. The CDR3 contains 17 residues.

Ten or more counts support this clonotype. J is TRBJ1-2 and V is TRBV5-1; weak D call: TRBD1 (6 bases). From germline, CDR1 is SGHRS and CDR2 YFSETQ. Trimming took off 0 bases at V and 5 bases at J, with 11 bases between the two ends. This CDR3 is built from 14 residues. The CDR3 here is CASSLEAGVYGYTF. CDR3 DNA sequence: TGCGCCAGCAGCTTGGAGGCAGGGGTGTATGGCTACACCTTC.

V gene TRBV9 combines with J gene TRBJ2-1; D may match TRBD1 or TRBD2 (6 bases each). Germline V gene data show CDR1 as SGDLS and CDR2 as YYNGEE. Trimming shortened V by 3 bases and J by 2 bases, and 15 bases separated the two germline ends. CDR3 length equals 16 residues. The CDR3 reads CASSGGAESAYNEQFF. The CDR3 DNA follows: TGTGCCAGCAGCGGGGGGGCCGAGTCCGCCTACAATGAGCAGTTCTTC.

This clonotype was counted only a few times. The chain joins TRBV5-1 to TRBJ1-3; D gene unclear. CDR1 SGHRS and CDR2 YFSETQ come from the germline V gene. The CDR3 is made up of 15 amino acids. V lost 1 base to trimming and J lost 1 base, with 9 bases between them. The CDR3 sequence is CASSLFGVSGNTIYF. The CDR3 nucleotides are TGCGCCAGCAGCTTGTTCGGGGTTTCTGGAAACACCATATATTTT.

The chain carries TRBV4-3 and TRBJ1-1; D is undetermined. The CDR3 has 13 amino acids. The V and J ends lost 0 bases and 5 bases respectively, with 7 bases between them. The germline CDR1 and CDR2 sequences are LGHNA and YSLEER. The CDR3 is CASSQETATEAFF. The DNA for the CDR3 is TGCGCCAGCAGCCAAGAAACGGCTACTGAAGCTTTCTTT.

This clonotype was seen only a few times. V and J are TRBV30 and TRBJ2-1, with D perhaps TRBD2 (5 bases). The CDR3 length is 11 residues. Trimming took off 5 bases at V and 6 bases at J, with 8 bases between the two ends. CDR1 GTSNPN and CDR2 SVGIG come from the germline V gene (reference sequence). Written as DNA, the CDR3 is TGTGCCTGGGCGGGCGGCAATGAGCAGTTCTTC. Translating gives CAWAGGNEQFF.

This clonotype was observed a handful of times. The rearrangement links TRBV29-1 to TRBJ2-1; 11 nucleotides match TRBD1. J lost 8 bases, V lost 4 bases, and 16 bases had no gene match. The CDR3 consists of 17 residues. Germline V gives CDR1 SQVTM, CDR2 ANQGSEA. CDR3 in DNA: TGCAGCGTTGTAAGATGGACAGGGGGCCGGTCCTTCGATGAGCAGTTCTTC. Amino acids: CSVVRWTGGRSFDEQFF.

This clonotype was recorded many times. This chain uses TRBV5-5 with TRBJ2-5; 8 bases agree with TRBD1. This CDR3 spans 14 amino acids. J gave up 4 bases and V 2 bases, and 4 bases lay outside the gene matches. Per germline, CDR1 SGHKS and CDR2 YYEKEE (reference sequence). The DNA of the CDR3 is TGTGCCAGCAGCTTCAGGGGGCCGGGAGAGACCCAGTACTTC. Its protein product is CASSFRGPGETQYF. The variable domain in full, with the rest retrieved from reference TRBV5-5 and TRBJ2-5, is DAGVTQSPTHLIKTRGQQVTLRCSPISGHKSVSWYQQVLGQGPQFIFQYYEKEERGRGNFPDRFSARQFPNYSSELNVNALLLGDSALYLCASSFRGPGETQYFGPGTRLLVL.

This clonotype was detected a few times. This chain connects TRBV14 to TRBJ1-2; tentative D call: TRBD1 (5 bases). CDR1 and CDR2 (germline): SGHDN, FVKESK. Trimming pared 0 bases from V and 3 bases from J, leaving 11 bases between. CDR3 length: 15 amino acids. DNA for the CDR3: TGTGCCAGCAGCCAAGAGTGGGGGGTCGACTATGGCTACACCTTC. This codes for CASSQEWGVDYGYTF. The variable domain in full, with the rest retrieved from reference TRBV14 and TRBJ1-2, is EAGVTQFPSHSVIEKGQTVTLRCDPISGHDNLYWYRRVMGKEIKFLLHFVKESKQDESGMPNNRFLAERTGGTYSTLKVQPAELEDSGVYFCASSQEWGVDYGYTFGSGTRLTVV.

In this sample, this clonotype turned up a few times. Here the CDR3 reads CASQLGWSTDTQYF. CDR3 sequence (DNA): TGCGCCAGCCAGCTTGGATGGAGCACAGATACGCAGTATTTT. The chain joins TRBV5-1 to TRBJ2-3, with D uncertain. The CDR3 runs to 14 residues. The germline gives CDR1 SGHRS, CDR2 YFSETQ. V was clipped by 7 bases and J by 0 bases, with 12 bases between them. The variable domain in full, with the rest retrieved from reference TRBV5-1 and TRBJ2-3, is KAGVTQTPRYLIKTRGQQVTLSCSPISGHRSVSWYQQTPGQGLQFLFEYFSETQRNKGNFPGRFSGRQFSNSRSEMNVSTLELGDSALYLCASQLGWSTDTQYFGPGTRLTVL.